This TCR beta chain was observed in a study of radiotherapy plus CTLA-4 blockade in lung cancer. Study results and limitations: Early shifts in blood T cell clones, with interferon-beta, reportedly predicted response best. Tumor-origin TCR clones grew in blood after radiotherapy plus ipilimumab.

The germline V gene has CDR1 MNHEY and CDR2 SVGAGI. CDR3 length equals 13 residues. With 5 bases removed from V and 4 bases from J, the gap between germline ends came to 10 bases. TCRdb keeps only in-frame clones here, not all; method: immunoSEQ multiplex PCR. The profile shows 120,000 or so clones, just under 90% of them singletons. A word on this clone: Its cognate antigen is unknown.

The TCR sequence derives from a human donor with non-small cell lung cancer that progressed on radiotherapy plus ipilimumab. The chain couples TRBV6-5 to TRBJ2-3; D is perhaps TRBD1 (7 bases). The sequences come from peripheral blood, collected from a patient treated with radiotherapy plus ipilimumab. CDR3 DNA sequence: TGTGCCAGCAGTCGCAGGGGGGCAGATACGCAGTATTTT. This sequence encodes CASSRRGADTQYF.